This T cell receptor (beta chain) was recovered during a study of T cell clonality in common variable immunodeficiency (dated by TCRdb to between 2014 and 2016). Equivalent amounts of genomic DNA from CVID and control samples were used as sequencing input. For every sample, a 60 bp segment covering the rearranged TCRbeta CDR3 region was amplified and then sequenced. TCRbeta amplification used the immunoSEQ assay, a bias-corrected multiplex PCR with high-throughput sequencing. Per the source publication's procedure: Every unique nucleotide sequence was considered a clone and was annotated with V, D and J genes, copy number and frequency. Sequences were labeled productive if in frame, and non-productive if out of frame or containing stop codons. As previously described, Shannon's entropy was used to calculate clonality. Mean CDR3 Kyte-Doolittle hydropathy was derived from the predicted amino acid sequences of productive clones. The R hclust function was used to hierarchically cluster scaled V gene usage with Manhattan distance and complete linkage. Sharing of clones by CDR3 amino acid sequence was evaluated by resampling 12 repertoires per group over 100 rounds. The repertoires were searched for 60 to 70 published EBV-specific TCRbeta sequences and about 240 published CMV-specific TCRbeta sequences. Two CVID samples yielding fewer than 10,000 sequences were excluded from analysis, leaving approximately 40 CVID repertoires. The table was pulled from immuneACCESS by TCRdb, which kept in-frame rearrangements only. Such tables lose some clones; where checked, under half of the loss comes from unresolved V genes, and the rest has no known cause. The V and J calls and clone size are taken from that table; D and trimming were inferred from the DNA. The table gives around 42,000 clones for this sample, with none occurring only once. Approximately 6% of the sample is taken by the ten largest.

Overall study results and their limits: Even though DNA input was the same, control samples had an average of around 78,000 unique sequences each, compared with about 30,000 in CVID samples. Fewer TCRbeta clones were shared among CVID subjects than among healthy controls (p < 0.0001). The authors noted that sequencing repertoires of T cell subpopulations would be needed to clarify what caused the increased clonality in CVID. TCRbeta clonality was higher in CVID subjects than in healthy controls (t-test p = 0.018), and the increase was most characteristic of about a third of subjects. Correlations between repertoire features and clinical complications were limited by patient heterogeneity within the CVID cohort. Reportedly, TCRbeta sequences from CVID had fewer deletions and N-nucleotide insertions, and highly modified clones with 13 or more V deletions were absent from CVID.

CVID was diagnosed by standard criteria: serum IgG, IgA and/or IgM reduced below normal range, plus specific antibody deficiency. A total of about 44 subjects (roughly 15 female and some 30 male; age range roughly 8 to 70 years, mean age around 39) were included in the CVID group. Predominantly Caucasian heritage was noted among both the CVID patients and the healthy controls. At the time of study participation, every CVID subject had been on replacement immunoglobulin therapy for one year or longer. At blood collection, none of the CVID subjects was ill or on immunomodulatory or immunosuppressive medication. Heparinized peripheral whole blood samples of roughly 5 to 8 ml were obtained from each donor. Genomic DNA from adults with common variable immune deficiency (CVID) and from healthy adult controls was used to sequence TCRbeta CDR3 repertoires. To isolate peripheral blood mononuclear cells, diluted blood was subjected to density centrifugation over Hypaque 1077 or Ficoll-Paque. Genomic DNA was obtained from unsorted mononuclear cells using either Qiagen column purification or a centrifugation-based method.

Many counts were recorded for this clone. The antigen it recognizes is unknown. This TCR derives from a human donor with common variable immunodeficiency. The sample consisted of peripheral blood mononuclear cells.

The CDR3 sequence is CASRKKGSSGEQYF. CDR3 bases read: TGTGCCAGTAGGAAAAAGGGTTCGAGCGGCGAG. The sequence is built from TRBV19 and TRBJ2-7; D gene: possibly TRBD2, on 5 matching bases. The read is 3 residues too short to cover the CDR3 end, so that end is filled in from the germline J gene. The germline V gene (reference sequence) sets CDR1 to LNHDA and CDR2 to SQIVND. Including cysteine and phenylalanine, the CDR3 has 14 amino acids. The DNA shown is the part of the CDR3 that was read: 33 bases, in frame from base 1. V is shortened by 6 bases, J by 6 bases, and the region joining them spans 18 bases.